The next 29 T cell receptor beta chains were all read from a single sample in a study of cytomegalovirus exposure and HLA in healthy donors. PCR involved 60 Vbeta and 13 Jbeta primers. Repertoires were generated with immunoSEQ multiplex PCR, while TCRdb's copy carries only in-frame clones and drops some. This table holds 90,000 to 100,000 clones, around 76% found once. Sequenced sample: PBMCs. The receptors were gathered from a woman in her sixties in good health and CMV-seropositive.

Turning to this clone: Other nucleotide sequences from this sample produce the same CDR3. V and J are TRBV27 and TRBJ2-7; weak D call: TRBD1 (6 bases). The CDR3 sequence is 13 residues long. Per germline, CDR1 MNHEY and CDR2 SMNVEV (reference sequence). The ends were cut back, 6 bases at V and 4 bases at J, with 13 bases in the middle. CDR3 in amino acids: CASRQGGRYEQYF. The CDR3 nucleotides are TGTGCCAGCAGACAAGGGGGAAGGTACGAGCAGTACTTC.

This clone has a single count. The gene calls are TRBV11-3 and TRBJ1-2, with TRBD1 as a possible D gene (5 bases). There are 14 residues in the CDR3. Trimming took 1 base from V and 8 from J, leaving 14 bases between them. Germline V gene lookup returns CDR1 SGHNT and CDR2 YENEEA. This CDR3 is CASSLVTRVEGYTF. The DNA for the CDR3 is TGTGCCAGCAGCTTAGTCACCAGGGTAGAGGGCTACACCTTC.

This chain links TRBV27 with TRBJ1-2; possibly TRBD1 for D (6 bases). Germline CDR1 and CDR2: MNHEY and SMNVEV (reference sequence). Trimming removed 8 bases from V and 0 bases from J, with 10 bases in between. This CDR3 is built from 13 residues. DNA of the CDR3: TGTGCCAGCTGGGGGCTGTCTAACTATGGCTACACCTTC. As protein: CASWGLSNYGYTF.

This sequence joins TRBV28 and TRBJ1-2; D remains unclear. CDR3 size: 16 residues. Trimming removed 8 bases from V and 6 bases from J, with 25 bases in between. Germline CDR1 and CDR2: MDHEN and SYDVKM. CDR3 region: CASGPLLFRLTDGYTF. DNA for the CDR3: TGTGCCAGCGGCCCCCTTTTATTCCGCCTGACTGATGGCTACACCTTC.

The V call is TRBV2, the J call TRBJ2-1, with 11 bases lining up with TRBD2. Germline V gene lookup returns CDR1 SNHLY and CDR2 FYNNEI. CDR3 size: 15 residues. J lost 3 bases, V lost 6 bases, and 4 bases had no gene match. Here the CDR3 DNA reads TGTGCCAGCAGCTTAACTAGCGGGAGCTACAATGAGCAGTTCTTC. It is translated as CASSLTSGSYNEQFF.

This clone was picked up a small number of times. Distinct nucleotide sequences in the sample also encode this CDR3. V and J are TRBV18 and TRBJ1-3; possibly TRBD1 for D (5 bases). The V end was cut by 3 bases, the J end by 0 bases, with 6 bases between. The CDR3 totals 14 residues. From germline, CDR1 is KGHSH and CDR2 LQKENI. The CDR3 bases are TGTGCCAGCTCACCCGACAGCTCTGGAAACACCATATATTTT. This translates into CASSPDSSGNTIYF. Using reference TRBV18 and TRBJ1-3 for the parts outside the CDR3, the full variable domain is NAGVMQNPRHLVRRRGQEARLRCSPMKGHSHVYWYRQLPEEGLKFMVYLQKENIIDESGMPKERFSAEFPKEGPSILRIQQVVRGDSAAYFCASSPDSSGNTIYFGEGSWLTVV.

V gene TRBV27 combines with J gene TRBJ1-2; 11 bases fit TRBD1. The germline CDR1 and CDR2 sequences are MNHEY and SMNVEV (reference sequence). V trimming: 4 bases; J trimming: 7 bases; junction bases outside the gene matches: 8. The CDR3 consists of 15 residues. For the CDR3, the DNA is TGTGCCAGCAGTTACCGGGACAGGGGGGTTGGTGGCTACACCTTC. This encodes CASSYRDRGVGGYTF.

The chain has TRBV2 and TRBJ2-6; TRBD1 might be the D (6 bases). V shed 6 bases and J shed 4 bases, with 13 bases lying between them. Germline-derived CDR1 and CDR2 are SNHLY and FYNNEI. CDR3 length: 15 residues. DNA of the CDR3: TGTGCCAGCAGGTCAGACAGGTGGGGGGCCAACGTCCTGACTTTC. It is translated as CASRSDRWGANVLTF.

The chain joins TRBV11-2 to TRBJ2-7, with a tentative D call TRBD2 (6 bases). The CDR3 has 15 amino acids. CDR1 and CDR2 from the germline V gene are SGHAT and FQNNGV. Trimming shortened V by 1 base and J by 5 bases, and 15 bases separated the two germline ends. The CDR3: CASSLGGVAGNEQYF. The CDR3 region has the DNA TGTGCCAGCAGCTTAGGAGGTGTGGCGGGGAACGAGCAGTACTTC.

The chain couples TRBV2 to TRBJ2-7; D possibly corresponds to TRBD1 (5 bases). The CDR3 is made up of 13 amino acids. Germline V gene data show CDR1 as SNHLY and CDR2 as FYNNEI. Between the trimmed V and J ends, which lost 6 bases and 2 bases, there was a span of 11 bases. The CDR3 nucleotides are TGTGCCAGCAGCATACAGGTTACCTACGAGCAGTACTTC. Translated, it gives CASSIQVTYEQYF.

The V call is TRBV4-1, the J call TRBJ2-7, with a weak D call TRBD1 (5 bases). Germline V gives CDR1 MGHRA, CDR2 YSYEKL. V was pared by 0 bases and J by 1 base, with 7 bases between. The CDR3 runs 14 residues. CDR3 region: CASSQEGDSYEQYF. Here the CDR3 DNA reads TGCGCCAGCAGCCAAGAAGGGGATTCCTACGAGCAGTACTTC.

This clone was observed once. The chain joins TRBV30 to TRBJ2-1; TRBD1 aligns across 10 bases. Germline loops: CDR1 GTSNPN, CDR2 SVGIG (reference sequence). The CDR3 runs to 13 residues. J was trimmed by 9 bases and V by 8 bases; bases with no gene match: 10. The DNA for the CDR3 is TGTGCCCGCGCCGGGACAGGGGCCCGTGAGCAGTTCTTC. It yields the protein CARAGTGAREQFF.

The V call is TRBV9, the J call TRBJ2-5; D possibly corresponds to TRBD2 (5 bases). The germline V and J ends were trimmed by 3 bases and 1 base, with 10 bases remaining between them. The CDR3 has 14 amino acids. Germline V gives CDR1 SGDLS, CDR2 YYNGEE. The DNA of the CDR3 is TGTGCCAGCAGCGGTAGCGTGGCCCAAGAGACCCAGTACTTC. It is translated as CASSGSVAQETQYF.

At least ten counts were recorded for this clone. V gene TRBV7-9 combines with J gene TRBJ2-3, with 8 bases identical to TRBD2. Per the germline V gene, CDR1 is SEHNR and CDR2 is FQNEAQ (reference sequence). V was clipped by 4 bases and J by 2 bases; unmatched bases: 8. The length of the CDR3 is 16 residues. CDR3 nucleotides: TGTGCCAGCAGCTCCCCGGAGCGGGAGCTCACAGATACGCAGTATTTT. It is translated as CASSSPERELTDTQYF.

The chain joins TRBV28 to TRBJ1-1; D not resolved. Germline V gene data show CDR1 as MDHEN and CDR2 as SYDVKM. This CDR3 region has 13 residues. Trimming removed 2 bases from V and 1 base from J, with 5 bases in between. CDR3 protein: CASSLEGNTEAFF. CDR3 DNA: TGTGCCAGCAGTTTAGAGGGGAACACTGAAGCTTTCTTT.

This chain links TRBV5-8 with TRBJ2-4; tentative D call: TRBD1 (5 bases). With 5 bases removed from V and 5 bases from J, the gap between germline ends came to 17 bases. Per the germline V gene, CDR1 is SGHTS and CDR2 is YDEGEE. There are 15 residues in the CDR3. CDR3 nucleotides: TGTGCCAGCAGGTTACCTCTCCAGACAGAAAACATTCAGTACTTC. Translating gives CASRLPLQTENIQYF.

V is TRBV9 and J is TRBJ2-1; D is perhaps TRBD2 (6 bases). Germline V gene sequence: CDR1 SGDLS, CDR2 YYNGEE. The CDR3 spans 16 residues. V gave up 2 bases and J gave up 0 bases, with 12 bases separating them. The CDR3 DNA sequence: TGTGCCAGCAGCGTCGGGAGTCCGAGCTCCTACAATGAGCAGTTCTTC. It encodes CASSVGSPSSYNEQFF. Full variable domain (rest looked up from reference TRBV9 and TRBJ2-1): DSGVTQTPKHLITATGQRVTLRCSPRSGDLSVYWYQQSLDQGLQFLIQYYNGEERAKGNILERFSAQQFPDLHSELNLSSLELGDSALYFCASSVGSPSSYNEQFFGPGTRLTVL.

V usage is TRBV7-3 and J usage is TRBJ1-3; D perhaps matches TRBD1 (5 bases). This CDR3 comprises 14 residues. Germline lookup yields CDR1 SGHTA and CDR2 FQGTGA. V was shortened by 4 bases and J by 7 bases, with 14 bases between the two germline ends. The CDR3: CASSSSGGENTIYF. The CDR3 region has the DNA TGTGCCAGCAGCTCCTCGGGGGGGGAGAACACCATATATTTT.

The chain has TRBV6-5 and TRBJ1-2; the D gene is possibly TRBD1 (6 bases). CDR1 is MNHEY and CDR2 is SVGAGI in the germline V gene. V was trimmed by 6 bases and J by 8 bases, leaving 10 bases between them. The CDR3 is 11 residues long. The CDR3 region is CASSQGFGYTF. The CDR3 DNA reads TGTGCCAGCAGCCAGGGGTTCGGCTACACCTTC.

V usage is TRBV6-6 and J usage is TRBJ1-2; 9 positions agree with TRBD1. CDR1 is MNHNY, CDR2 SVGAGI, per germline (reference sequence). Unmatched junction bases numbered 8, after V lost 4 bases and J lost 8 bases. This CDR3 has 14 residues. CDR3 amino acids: CASSSPTGGDGYTF. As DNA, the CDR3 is TGTGCCAGCAGTTCGCCTACAGGGGGCGACGGCTACACCTTC.

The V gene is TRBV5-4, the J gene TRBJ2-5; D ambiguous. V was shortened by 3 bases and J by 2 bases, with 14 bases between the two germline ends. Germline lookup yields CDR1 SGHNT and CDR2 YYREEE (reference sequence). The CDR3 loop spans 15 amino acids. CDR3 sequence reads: CASSSLKHQQETQYF. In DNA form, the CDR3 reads TGTGCCAGCAGCTCCCTGAAACATCAACAAGAGACCCAGTACTTC.

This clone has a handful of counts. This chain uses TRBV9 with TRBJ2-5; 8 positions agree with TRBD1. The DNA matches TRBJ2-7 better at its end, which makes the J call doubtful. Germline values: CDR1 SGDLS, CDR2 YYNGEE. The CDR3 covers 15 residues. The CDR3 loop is CASSVAPDRAYEQYF. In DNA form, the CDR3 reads TGTGCCAGCAGCGTAGCCCCGGACAGGGCCTACGAGCAGTACTTC.

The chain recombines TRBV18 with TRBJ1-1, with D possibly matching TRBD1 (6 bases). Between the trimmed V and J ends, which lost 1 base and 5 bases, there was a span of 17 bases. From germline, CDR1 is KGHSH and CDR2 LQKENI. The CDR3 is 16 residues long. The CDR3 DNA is TGTGCCAGCTCACCACAACAGGGAGGGTCGGGGACTGAAGCTTTCTTT. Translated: CASSPQQGGSGTEAFF. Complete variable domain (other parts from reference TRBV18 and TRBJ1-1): NAGVMQNPRHLVRRRGQEARLRCSPMKGHSHVYWYRQLPEEGLKFMVYLQKENIIDESGMPKERFSAEFPKEGPSILRIQQVVRGDSAAYFCASSPQQGGSGTEAFFGQGTRLTVV.

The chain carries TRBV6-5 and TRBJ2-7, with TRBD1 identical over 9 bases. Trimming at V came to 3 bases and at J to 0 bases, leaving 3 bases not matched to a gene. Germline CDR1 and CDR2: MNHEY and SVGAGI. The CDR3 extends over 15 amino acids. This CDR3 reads CASSYGDRDSYEQYF. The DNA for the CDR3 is TGTGCCAGCAGTTATGGGGACAGGGACTCCTACGAGCAGTACTTC.

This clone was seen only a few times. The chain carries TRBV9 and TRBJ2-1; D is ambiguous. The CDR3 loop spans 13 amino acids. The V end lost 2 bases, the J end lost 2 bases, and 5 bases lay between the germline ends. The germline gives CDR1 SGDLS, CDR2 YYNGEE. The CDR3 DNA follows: TGTGCCAGCAGCGTTTCTACCTACAATGAGCAGTTCTTC. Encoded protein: CASSVSTYNEQFF. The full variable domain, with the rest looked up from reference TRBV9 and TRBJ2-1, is DSGVTQTPKHLITATGQRVTLRCSPRSGDLSVYWYQQSLDQGLQFLIQYYNGEERAKGNILERFSAQQFPDLHSELNLSSLELGDSALYFCASSVSTYNEQFFGPGTRLTVL.

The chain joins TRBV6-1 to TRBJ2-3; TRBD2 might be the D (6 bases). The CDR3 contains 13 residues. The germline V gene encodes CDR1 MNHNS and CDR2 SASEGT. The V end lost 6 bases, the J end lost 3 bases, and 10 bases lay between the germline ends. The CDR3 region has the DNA TGTGCCAGCAGGGGAGGACTGACAGATACGCAGTATTTT. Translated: CASRGGLTDTQYF.

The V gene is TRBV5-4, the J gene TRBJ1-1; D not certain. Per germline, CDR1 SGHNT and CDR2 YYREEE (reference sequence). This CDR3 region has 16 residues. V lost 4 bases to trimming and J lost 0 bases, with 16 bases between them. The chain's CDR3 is CASSPSPWEMNTEAFF. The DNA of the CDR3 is TGTGCCAGCAGCCCCTCGCCATGGGAGATGAACACTGAAGCTTTCTTT.

The CDR3 coding sequence is TGTGCCAGCAGCCGCGGACAGGGGGCCAATCAGCCCCAGCATTTT. Amino acid sequence: CASSRGQGANQPQHF. The chain joins TRBV6-6 to TRBJ1-5; 11 bases are shared with TRBD1. The CDR3 has 15 residues. Germline lookup yields CDR1 MNHNY and CDR2 SVGAGI (reference sequence). The ends lost 6 bases at V and 3 bases at J; junction bases unmatched: 4.

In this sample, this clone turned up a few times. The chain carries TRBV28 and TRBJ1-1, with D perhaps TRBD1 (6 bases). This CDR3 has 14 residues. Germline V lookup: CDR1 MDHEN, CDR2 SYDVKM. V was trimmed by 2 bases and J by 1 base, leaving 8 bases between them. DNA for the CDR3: TGTGCCAGCAGTTTACAGGGGAGGAACACTGAAGCTTTCTTT. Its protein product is CASSLQGRNTEAFF.